The 21 T cell receptor beta chains reported below all come from one sample, sequenced in a study of T cells in Graves' hyperthyroidism and ophthalmopathy. The TCR beta CDR3 regions underwent amplification using RNA transcripts as the source. The HTBI primer set was used in a first-round RT-PCR of the TCR CDR3. A single record per CDR3 protein comes from TCRdb applying MiXCR to the multiplex PCR reads. The repertoire holds about 400,000 distinct CDR3 sequences, with around an eighth as singletons. The sample consisted of blood. Receptor source: a man between 45 and 60 years old with Graves' ophthalmopathy.

CDR3 region: CASSEIRANTEAFF. The CDR3 DNA reads as TGTGCCAGCAGTGAAATACGGGCGAACACTGAAGCTTTCTTT. The rearrangement uses TRBV2 and TRBJ1-1; no reliable D call. This CDR3 contains 14 residues. Between the trimmed V and J ends, which lost 2 bases and 1 base, there was a span of 8 bases. Germline lookup yields CDR1 SNHLY and CDR2 FYNNEI.

This clonotype was observed a handful of times. The J gene is TRBJ1-1, the V gene TRBV5-1, with a possible D match to TRBD1 (5 bases). The V end was cut by 3 bases, the J end by 0 bases, with 12 bases between. Germline CDR1 is SGHRS and CDR2 is YFSETQ. The CDR3 is 15 residues long. The CDR3 here is CASSYSGTMNTEAFF. The CDR3 coding sequence is TGCGCCAGCAGCTACTCCGGGACGATGAACACTGAAGCTTTCTTT.

The genes are TRBV6-9 and TRBJ2-1, with 7 bases matching TRBD2. Germline V gene data show CDR1 as MNHGY and CDR2 as SVAAGI. The junction had 24 bases not matched to a gene; V was cut back by 3 bases and J by 7 bases. CDR3 length equals 20 residues. CDR3 residues: CASSYHQKSQGSGLLNEQFF. The CDR3 coding sequence is TGTGCCAGCAGTTACCACCAAAAAAGCCAAGGTAGCGGGCTTCTTAATGAGCAGTTCTTC.

This clonotype showed up just a few times. The chain joins TRBV4-1 to TRBJ2-7, with 8 bases identical to TRBD2. The CDR3 loop spans 16 amino acids. The V gene's germline CDR1 is MGHRA and CDR2 YSYEKL. The J segment lost 3 bases and the V segment lost 1 base, leaving 8 bases of the junction unmatched. The CDR3 region has the DNA TGCGCCAGCAGCCAAGTCAGAGGCGGGAGGATCTACGAGCAGTACTTC. As protein: CASSQVRGGRIYEQYF.

This clonotype occurred many times. The chain joins TRBV20-1 to TRBJ2-1; 9 bases line up with TRBD1. Germline V gene sequence: CDR1 DFQATT, CDR2 SNEGSKA (reference sequence). Losses at the gene ends were 6 bases for V and 5 bases for J; bases not matched to a gene: 8. This CDR3 is 14 amino acids long. The CDR3 protein is CSAERGTGNNEQFF. The CDR3 DNA reads as TGCAGTGCAGAACGTGGGACAGGGAACAATGAGCAGTTCTTC.

There are many counts of this clonotype. The chain couples TRBV28 to TRBJ2-4, with 8 bases lining up with TRBD2. The CDR3 totals 15 residues. V lost 7 bases to trimming and J lost 7 bases; unmatched junction nucleotides: 12. Germline V gene sequence: CDR1 MDHEN, CDR2 SYDVKM. CDR3 sequence: CASMTRREAWNIQYF. CDR3 DNA: TGTGCCAGCATGACTCGGCGGGAGGCGTGGAACATTCAGTACTTC.

The table lists this clonotype with many counts. J is TRBJ2-1 and V is TRBV7-9, with 13 bases matching TRBD2. The CDR3 extends over 16 amino acids. CDR1 is SEHNR and CDR2 is FQNEAQ in the germline V gene (reference sequence). The V and J ends lost 6 bases and 4 bases, in that order; junction bases with no gene match: 6. Here the CDR3 reads CASRPTSGRVYNEQFF. In nucleotides, the CDR3 is TGTGCCAGCAGACCTACTAGCGGGAGGGTGTACAATGAGCAGTTCTTC. The full variable domain, in which reference TRBV7-9 and TRBJ2-1 provide the parts outside the CDR3, is DTGVSQNPRHKITKRGQNVTFRCDPISEHNRLYWYRQTLGQGPEFLTYFQNEAQLEKSRLLSDRFSAERPKGSFSTLEIQRTEQGDSAMYLCASRPTSGRVYNEQFFGPGTRLTVL.

The gene calls are TRBV29-1 and TRBJ2-5, with TRBD1 as a possible D gene (6 bases). CDR3 length: 14 residues. CDR1 is SQVTM, CDR2 ANQGSEA, per germline. The ends were cut back, 4 bases at V and 5 bases at J, with 17 bases in the middle. The CDR3 reads CSVVHRVVRETQYF. The CDR3 DNA sequence: TGCAGCGTTGTACACAGGGTGGTTAGGGAGACCCAGTACTTC.

CDR3 nucleotide sequence: TGTGCCAGCAGCCCACAGACAGGCAACTCTGGGGCCAACGTCCTGACTTTC. This sequence encodes CASSPQTGNSGANVLTF. V usage is TRBV28 and J usage is TRBJ2-6; D possibly corresponds to TRBD1 (6 bases). Germline assignment: CDR1 MDHEN and CDR2 SYDVKM. The germline V and J ends were trimmed by 6 bases and 0 bases, with 15 bases remaining between them. The CDR3 has 17 amino acids.

Regarding this clonotype: This may arise from a read error, as a much more abundant clone is one base away. The chain is built from TRBV3-1 and TRBJ1-2; D unclear. Germline V CDR1 and CDR2: LGHDT, YNNKEL (reference sequence). This CDR3 contains 12 residues. The CDR3 coding sequence is TGTGCCGGCAGCCAAGATAGGCGTGGCTACACCTTC. Its translation: CAGSQDRRGYTF.

This clonotype has a handful of counts. This chain uses TRBV4-1 with TRBJ2-7; 7 bases align to TRBD1. Germline lookup yields CDR1 MGHRA and CDR2 YSYEKL. There are 16 residues in the CDR3. V dropped 1 base and J dropped 2; count of bases not matched to a gene: 8. The CDR3 protein is CASSQVGNRGTYEQYF. CDR3 coding DNA: TGCGCCAGCAGCCAAGTCGGGAACAGGGGCACCTACGAGCAGTACTTC.

The chain carries TRBV7-2 and TRBJ2-7; D perhaps matches TRBD2 (6 bases). V lost 3 bases and J lost 2, with 20 bases in between. Germline V gene sequence: CDR1 SGHTA, CDR2 FQGNSA. The CDR3 runs 17 residues. The CDR3 spells CASSLAYRAQRAYEQYF. In DNA, the CDR3 is TGTGCCAGCAGCTTGGCCTATCGTGCACAGCGGGCCTACGAGCAGTACTTC.

This clonotype was detected ten times or more. The chain couples TRBV28 to TRBJ1-2; D not resolved. Germline V gene lookup returns CDR1 MDHEN and CDR2 SYDVKM. The CDR3 sequence is 18 residues long. The V end lost 6 bases, the J end lost 3 bases, and 26 bases lay between the germline ends. The chain's CDR3 is CASRTTTSRTPRHYGYTF. CDR3 nucleotides: TGTGCCAGCAGGACCACAACCAGCCGGACCCCTCGGCACTATGGCTACACCTTC.

The chain has TRBV7-9 and TRBJ2-1; 8 bases are a match to TRBD1. The germline V gene has CDR1 SEHNR and CDR2 FQNEAQ (reference sequence). The V segment lost 0 bases and the J segment 6 bases; nucleotides outside the gene matches: 1. The CDR3 runs 14 residues. The CDR3 region has the DNA TGTGCCAGCAGCTTAGCAGACAGGGGCAATGAGCAGTTCTTC. Translated, it gives CASSLADRGNEQFF. Filled out from reference TRBV7-9 and TRBJ2-1, the complete variable domain reads DTGVSQNPRHKITKRGQNVTFRCDPISEHNRLYWYRQTLGQGPEFLTYFQNEAQLEKSRLLSDRFSAERPKGSFSTLEIQRTEQGDSAMYLCASSLADRGNEQFFGPGTRLTVL.

This clonotype was observed at least ten times. V usage is TRBV29-1 and J usage is TRBJ2-5; 12 bases agree with TRBD2. The trim removed 3 bases at V and 5 bases at J, leaving 7 bases unmatched. This CDR3 comprises 15 residues. In germline, CDR1 is SQVTM, CDR2 ANQGSEA. The CDR3 is CSVDEGTSGSETQYF. The CDR3, as DNA: TGCAGCGTTGATGAAGGGACTAGCGGGTCGGAGACCCAGTACTTC.

This clonotype occurred many times. V and J are TRBV11-2 and TRBJ2-2; TRBD2 is a possible D gene (6 bases). V lost 3 bases and J lost 5, with 13 bases in between. There are 15 residues in the CDR3. Germline lookup yields CDR1 SGHAT and CDR2 FQNNGV. CDR3 protein: CASSLSRAGTGELFF. The CDR3 DNA follows: TGTGCCAGCAGCTTGTCTCGCGCGGGGACCGGGGAGCTGTTTTTT.

This clonotype came up many times. This chain uses TRBV18 with TRBJ2-7; D is unresolved. Trimming cost V 1 base and J 7 bases, with 11 bases left between them. The CDR3 totals 13 residues. The germline V gene encodes CDR1 KGHSH and CDR2 LQKENI. The CDR3 DNA follows: TGTGCCAGCTCACCACTACAGTCCTTGGAGCAGTACTTC. This translates into CASSPLQSLEQYF.

This clonotype was counted at least ten times. CDR3 loop: CASSATGKEAFF. For the CDR3, the DNA is TGTGCCAGCAGCGCCACCGGGAAAGAAGCTTTCTTT. The chain employs TRBV7-6 and TRBJ1-1; D call uncertain. The germline CDR1 and CDR2 sequences are SGHVS and FNYEAQ. This CDR3 contains 12 residues. Trimming pared 5 bases from V and 8 bases from J, leaving 12 bases between.

This clonotype was seen repeatedly, ten times or more. The V gene is TRBV2, the J gene TRBJ2-1; 11 nucleotides align to TRBD1. Germline loops: CDR1 SNHLY, CDR2 FYNNEI. The CDR3 totals 19 residues. V was pared by 8 bases and J by 4 bases, with 19 bases of the junction left unmatched. CDR3 DNA: TGTGCCAGCTCGGTACCGGGACAGGGGGAGACTAGCGGATACAATGAGCAGTTCTTC. Translation gives CASSVPGQGETSGYNEQFF.

This clonotype showed up just a few times. The rearrangement links TRBV6-1 to TRBJ1-2, with D possibly being TRBD1 (6 bases). Between the trimmed V and J ends, which lost 6 bases and 7 bases, there was a span of 21 bases. The CDR3 contains 15 residues. Germline V gene sequence: CDR1 MNHNS, CDR2 SASEGT. The DNA for the CDR3 is TGTGCCAGCAGCCCCCGGGGGCAGGGCGAGGGTGGCTACACCTTC. Translated, it gives CASSPRGQGEGGYTF.

V and J are TRBV20-1 and TRBJ2-1; TRBD1 agrees at 9 bases. The CDR3 sequence is 16 residues long. The germline V gene encodes CDR1 DFQATT and CDR2 SNEGSKA (reference sequence). The ends lost 3 bases at V and 7 bases at J; junction bases unmatched: 13. CDR3 protein: CSASDSKQGALNEQFF. In DNA form, the CDR3 reads TGCAGTGCTAGCGATAGTAAACAGGGGGCTTTAAATGAGCAGTTCTTC.